This is a list of T cell receptor beta chains from one sample in a study of breast tumors, draining lymph nodes, adjacent tissues. Each CDR3 protein is one row after TCRdb ran MiXCR on the multiplex PCR reads. The sample has some 130,000 distinct CDR3 sequences, 15% to 20% seen once. Sequenced input: axillary lymph node tissue. The receptors here all came from a female donor with breast cancer. Some clones in this sample may be carry-over from other donors' samples. Both conserved end residues are part of each CDR3. A D gene is named only where the DNA matches it firmly. Part of the rows lack a size; the others show once, few, many or a class for expanded clones.

cdr3_nt cdr3_aa d_call j_call v_call clone_size
TGTGCCAGCTCACCAGCGGGGGGGCCTTTGGATACGCAGTATTTT CASSPAGGPLDTQYF TRBD2 TRBJ2-3 TRBV18 few
TGTGCCAGCAGCCCTCGGACAGAGCCAGATACGCAGTATTTT CASSPRTEPDTQYF NA TRBJ2-3 TRBV9 many
TGCAGTGCTAGCTCCCTACTACTTTGGGGAGATACGCAGTATTTT CSASSLLLWGDTQYF NA TRBJ2-3 TRBV20-1 many
TGCGGATTCCGGGACAGAGTTCTGAGTACGCAGTATTTT CGFRDRVLSTQYF TRBD1 TRBJ2-3 TRBV20-1 many
TGCGCCAGCAGCACGCAACAGGAGGAGACCCAGTACTTC CASSTQQEETQYF NA TRBJ2-5 TRBV5-1 many
TGCAGTGCTAGCCGGACTAATCAGCCCCAGCATTTT CSASRTNQPQHF NA TRBJ1-5 TRBV20-1 many
TGTGCCAGCAGTGAGGTGACAGGGAATCAGCCCCAGCATTTT CASSEVTGNQPQHF TRBD1 TRBJ1-5 TRBV2 many
TGTGCCAGCAGTAGCGTCCCTCAGGCAAGCAATCAGCCCCAGCATTTT CASSSVPQASNQPQHF NA TRBJ1-5 TRBV2 many
TGTGCCAGTAGCGAGACAGCTGGAAACACCATATATTTT CASSETAGNTIYF NA TRBJ1-3 TRBV19 many
TGTGCCAGCAGCAAGACCGGGGGGAGGGATAATTCACCCCTCCACTTT CASSKTGGRDNSPLHF NA TRBJ1-6 TRBV6-6 many
TGTGCCAGCAGTTTGGACAGGGCTAATGAAAAACTGTTTTTT CASSLDRANEKLFF TRBD1 TRBJ1-4 TRBV28 few
TGCGCCAGCAGCCAAGATTCGGTCCCAACTAATGAAAAACTGTTTTTT CASSQDSVPTNEKLFF NA TRBJ1-4 TRBV4-1 many
TGCAGTGCTAGAGATCGAAGGAGGGCCGCAGATACGCAGTATTTT CSARDRRRAADTQYF NA TRBJ2-3 TRBV20-1 many
TGTGCCAGCAGTCCCGGGGGGGGGGGAGATACGCAGTATTTT CASSPGGGGDTQYF TRBD2 TRBJ2-3 TRBV6-5 few
TGTGCCAGCAGCTTAGGCAATTACAATGAGCAGTTCTTC CASSLGNYNEQFF NA TRBJ2-1 TRBV7-3 many
TGTGCCAGCAGCTTCGGGACTAGTGGCAATGGGCAGTTCTTC CASSFGTSGNGQFF TRBD2 TRBJ2-1 TRBV7-2 NA
TGCAGTGCTAGATTCACAGCCTACGAGCAGTACTTC CSARFTAYEQYF NA TRBJ2-7 TRBV20-1 NA
TGCAGTGCAACTACCTCCCAGACAGGTACAGGAGCAGATACGCAGTATTTT CSATTSQTGTGADTQYF NA TRBJ2-3 TRBV20-1 many
TGTGCCACCAGCGAAGGGACATTCACAGATACGCAGTATTTT CATSEGTFTDTQYF NA TRBJ2-3 TRBV15 many
TGTGCCACCAGTGTAAGGGAGACCAGAGGACTAGCTCCCTACAATGAGCAGTTCTTC CATSVRETRGLAPYNEQFF TRBD2 TRBJ2-1 TRBV24-1 many
TGTGCCAGCAGGGTCTCGCGGGAGGGCAATGAGCAGTTCTTC CASRVSREGNEQFF TRBD2 TRBJ2-1 TRBV13 many
TGTGCCAGCAGCGTAGGAGCGGGGCAAGAGACCCAGTACTTC CASSVGAGQETQYF TRBD2 TRBJ2-5 TRBV9 many
TGCAGTGCCCCTAGGACAGGGGAGGTAAAACTGTTTTTT CSAPRTGEVKLFF TRBD1 TRBJ1-4 TRBV20-1 many
TGTGCCGTCGGAGTAGGACAGAGAGACAATGAGCAGTTCTTC CAVGVGQRDNEQFF NA TRBJ2-1 TRBV10-3 many
TGTGCCAGTAGTAACACCCCGGGCCGGTGGGGCGATCAGCCCCAGCATTTT CASSNTPGRWGDQPQHF NA TRBJ1-5 TRBV19 few
TGCAGTGCTAGAGATCTCTTAGGATCCAACTATGGCTACACCTTC CSARDLLGSNYGYTF NA TRBJ1-2 TRBV20-1 many
TGTGCCACCCGTAGGGGGATGCCGGACATTCAGTACTTC CATRRGMPDIQYF NA TRBJ2-4 TRBV25-1 NA
TGTGCCAGCAGCTTTAACTTATGGGGGGAGGATCAGCCCCAGCATTTT CASSFNLWGEDQPQHF NA TRBJ1-5 TRBV7-4 many
TGTGCCAGCAGCCATCTACCGGGACTAGCGGGGCAAGAGACCCAGTACTTC CASSHLPGLAGQETQYF TRBD2 TRBJ2-5 TRBV7-2 many
TGTGCCAGCGATCATAGCGGGGGGGCAACCAGCACGGGGGGGCAGTATTTT CASDHSGGATSTGGQYF TRBD2 TRBJ2-3 TRBV6-1 many
TGTGCCAGTTCGGGACAGGCGAGCTCCTACAATGAGCAGTTCTTC CASSGQASSYNEQFF TRBD1 TRBJ2-1 TRBV27 NA
TGTGCCAGCAGCTTGAGCGGAACCATCCAGGCCGGGGAGCTGTTTTTT CASSLSGTIQAGELFF NA TRBJ2-2 TRBV7-9 many
TGCAGTGCTGTAACAACAGGGGACTATGGCTACACCTTC CSAVTTGDYGYTF TRBD1 TRBJ1-2 TRBV20-1 many
TGTGCCACCAGCAGAGAGAGATATTCCGGGACTGAGCAGTTCTTC CATSRERYSGTEQFF NA TRBJ2-1 TRBV15 many
TGTGCCATCAAAGAGACAGGCGCCTCTGGGGCCAACGTCCTGACTTTC CAIKETGASGANVLTF NA TRBJ2-6 TRBV10-3 NA
TGTGCCAGCAGTTTACAGGCTCCTAATGAAAAACTGTTTTTT CASSLQAPNEKLFF NA TRBJ1-4 TRBV28 NA
TGTGCCAGCAGTGAGTACAGGGGCGTTGACACCGGGGAGCTGTTTTTT CASSEYRGVDTGELFF TRBD1 TRBJ2-2 TRBV25-1 many
TGTGCCAGCGGCCTCGGGTTAGCGGAAACAGATGCGCAGTATTTT CASGLGLAETDAQYF NA TRBJ2-3 TRBV7-3 NA
TGTGCCAGCAGCTTAGAACCCCTGGGCGATGAGCAGTTCTTC CASSLEPLGDEQFF NA TRBJ2-1 TRBV7-6 many
TGCGCCAGCAGTCCGCGGGGGAGCTCCTACGAGCAGTACTTC CASSPRGSSYEQYF TRBD2 TRBJ2-7 TRBV11-2 NA
TGTGCCAGCTCGCGACAGGGGGCAAGCAATCAGCCCCAGCCTTTT CASSRQGASNQPQPF TRBD1 TRBJ1-5 TRBV18 NA
TGCAGCGTTGATGACTCTGGGGGCGCCGGGGAGCTGTTTTTT CSVDDSGGAGELFF NA TRBJ2-2 TRBV29-1 many
TGTGCCAGCGGACAGGGTCAATCCTACGAGCAGTACTTC CASGQGQSYEQYF TRBD1 TRBJ2-7 TRBV11-1 many
TGTGCCAGCAGTCCGGCTTGGGGCAATCAGCCCCAGCATTTT CASSPAWGNQPQHF NA TRBJ1-5 TRBV27 few
TGCAGTGCTGACAGAAGACGGGGGGGCGGCACTGAGCAGTTCTTC CSADRRRGGGTEQFF TRBD2 TRBJ2-1 TRBV20-1 many
TGTGCCAGCAGCCTCGCCGGGACAGCGCTCGACGAGCAGTACTTC CASSLAGTALDEQYF TRBD1 TRBJ2-7 TRBV4-2 many
TGTGCCAGCATCGGGGCTAGTCTGGAGACCCAGTACTTC CASIGASLETQYF NA TRBJ2-5 TRBV6-1 NA
TGTGCCAGTAGTATAGATTCGACAGGGAGCTATGGCTACACCTTC CASSIDSTGSYGYTF TRBD1 TRBJ1-2 TRBV19 NA
TGTGCCAGCAGCTTAGGACAGCGCCAAGAGACCCAGTACTTC CASSLGQRQETQYF NA TRBJ2-5 TRBV7-9 many
TGCGCCAGCAGCCCCGCCAGCAGGGGCGTCTATGGCTACACCTTC CASSPASRGVYGYTF NA TRBJ1-2 TRBV4-1 once
TGTGCCAGCAGCTCAAGCCGGAATGAGCAGTTCTTC CASSSSRNEQFF NA TRBJ2-1 TRBV11-2 NA
TGCAGTGCTAGCGTAGGGCCCTATGGCTACACCTTC CSASVGPYGYTF NA TRBJ1-2 TRBV20-1 many
TGCAGTGCTAGTGACAGGGGGCTTCGTCAGCCCCAGCATTTT CSASDRGLRQPQHF TRBD1 TRBJ1-5 TRBV20-1 many
TGCGCCAGCAGCCAAGTGAACCTTTTTGACTATCAAGAGACCCAGTACTTC CASSQVNLFDYQETQYF NA TRBJ2-5 TRBV4-1 many
TGTGCCAGCAGCTTCCCTTCGGGGGTCAATCAGCCCCAGCATTTT CASSFPSGVNQPQHF NA TRBJ1-5 TRBV7-8 many
TGCGCCAGCAGCTGGGGATACCTAACTGGAAACACCATATATTTT CASSWGYLTGNTIYF NA TRBJ1-3 TRBV5-1 many
TGCAGTGCTACCCTAGCCGGGGATCCCACAGATACGCAGTATTTT CSATLAGDPTDTQYF NA TRBJ2-3 TRBV20-1 many
TGTGCCAGTAAACGGACTAGCGGAATCAATGAGCAGTTCTTC CASKRTSGINEQFF TRBD2 TRBJ2-1 TRBV19 many
TGTGCCAGCAGCCGGCGACAGGGAGGTGAGGATGGCTACACCTTC CASSRRQGGEDGYTF TRBD1 TRBJ1-2 TRBV6-6 many
TGTGCCAGCAGCCGGGGAAACACCGGGGAGCTGTTTTTT CASSRGNTGELFF NA TRBJ2-2 TRBV3-1 NA